The rows below give T cell receptor beta chains drawn from one sample of a study of blood T cells in healthy people across ages. One entry per CDR3 protein, called by TCRdb with MiXCR from the 5' RACE reads. Altogether 890,000 or so distinct CDR3 sequences are present, around two thirds being singletons, with the ten largest covering roughly a quarter. Input material: blood. The receptor set was obtained from a man aged 25 to 45 in good health. Both conserved end residues are part of each CDR3. A D gene is named only where the DNA matches it firmly. Clone size is given for some rows only: seen once, a few or many times, or a class if the clone is expanded.

d_call: TRBD1
v_call: TRBV6-2/TRBV6-3
clone_size: .
j_call: TRBJ2-3
cdr3_nt: TGTGCCAGCAGTTACTCGACAACAGGGGGCGCAGATACGCAGTATTTT
cdr3_aa: CASSYSTTGGADTQYF

d_call: TRBD1
v_call: TRBV7-2
clone_size: few
j_call: TRBJ2-1
cdr3_nt: TGTGCCAGCAGCTCCTTACGCAGGGGGCATGAGCAGTTCTTC
cdr3_aa: CASSSLRRGHEQFF

d_call: .
v_call: TRBV20-1
clone_size: few
j_call: TRBJ1-5
cdr3_nt: TGCAGTGCTAGGAGGCTGGATAGCAATCAGCCCCAGCATTTT
cdr3_aa: CSARRLDSNQPQHF

d_call: .
v_call: TRBV4-3
clone_size: .
j_call: TRBJ2-7
cdr3_nt: TGCGCCAGCAGCCAGGACAGTACCTACGAGCAGTACTTC
cdr3_aa: CASSQDSTYEQYF

d_call: TRBD1
v_call: TRBV4-2
clone_size: few
j_call: TRBJ2-5
cdr3_nt: TGTGCCAGCAGCCAAGATGGCGTAGTGGGGACAGGGGACGAGACCCAGTACTTC
cdr3_aa: CASSQDGVVGTGDETQYF

d_call: .
v_call: TRBV7-2
clone_size: .
j_call: TRBJ2-1
cdr3_nt: TGTGCCAGCAGCCCGAGGAGGGGTCACTGGGAGCAGTTCTTC
cdr3_aa: CASSPRRGHWEQFF

d_call: .
v_call: TRBV29-1
clone_size: many
j_call: TRBJ1-3
cdr3_nt: TGCAGCGTTGAATTGGCAGGGACTGGGAACACCATATATTTT
cdr3_aa: CSVELAGTGNTIYF

d_call: .
v_call: TRBV5-6
clone_size: few
j_call: TRBJ2-1
cdr3_nt: TGTGCCAGCAGCTTGGTGCGGCAGTCCTACAATGAGCAGTTCTTC
cdr3_aa: CASSLVRQSYNEQFF

d_call: .
v_call: TRBV7-2
clone_size: few
j_call: TRBJ2-7
cdr3_nt: TGTGCCAGCAGCCAGCGGGCAGGGTTAGCGAACGAGCAGTACTTC
cdr3_aa: CASSQRAGLANEQYF

d_call: .
v_call: TRBV27
clone_size: .
j_call: TRBJ2-1
cdr3_nt: TGTGCCAGCAGTTTAGTACTAACGGTACCGCGGTTCTTC
cdr3_aa: CASSLVLTVPRFF

d_call: .
v_call: TRBV25-1
clone_size: .
j_call: TRBJ1-1
cdr3_nt: TGTGCCAGCAGTGAGGGATTCACTGAAGCTTTCTTT
cdr3_aa: CASSEGFTEAFF

d_call: .
v_call: TRBV10-3
clone_size: .
j_call: TRBJ2-3
cdr3_nt: TGTGCCATCGGGGAGCGGGTTCCCCGCACAGATACGCAGTATTTT
cdr3_aa: CAIGERVPRTDTQYF

d_call: .
v_call: TRBV4-2
clone_size: .
j_call: TRBJ1-2
cdr3_nt: TGTGCCAGCAGCCCCGGACAGAAACAAGCCCATAACTATGGCTACACCTTC
cdr3_aa: CASSPGQKQAHNYGYTF

d_call: .
v_call: TRBV29-1
clone_size: .
j_call: TRBJ1-2
cdr3_nt: TGCAGCGTTGAAGAGGCAGGAAGAGATGGCTACACCTTC
cdr3_aa: CSVEEAGRDGYTF

d_call: TRBD1
v_call: TRBV20-1
clone_size: .
j_call: TRBJ1-1
cdr3_nt: TGCAGTGCTAGAAAAGTTAGACAGGGCCCCACGAACACTGAAGCTTTCTTT
cdr3_aa: CSARKVRQGPTNTEAFF

d_call: TRBD2
v_call: TRBV29-1
clone_size: few
j_call: TRBJ2-5
cdr3_nt: TGCAGCGTTGTATCGGGACTAGCGGGGATATCACAAGAGACCCAGTACTTC
cdr3_aa: CSVVSGLAGISQETQYF

d_call: TRBD2
v_call: TRBV5-4
clone_size: few
j_call: TRBJ2-3
cdr3_nt: TGTGCCAGCAGCTACAGAGCGGGGGGGAATCCAGATACGCAGTATTTT
cdr3_aa: CASSYRAGGNPDTQYF

d_call: TRBD1
v_call: TRBV2
clone_size: .
j_call: TRBJ1-1
cdr3_nt: TGTGCCAGCAGTGAATTGCTAGGGGGCAACACTGAAGCTTTCTTT
cdr3_aa: CASSELLGGNTEAFF

d_call: .
v_call: TRBV7-2
clone_size: many
j_call: TRBJ1-5
cdr3_nt: TGTGCCAGCAGCAACAGGGAGTCGAGTCAGCCCCAGCATTTT
cdr3_aa: CASSNRESSQPQHF

d_call: TRBD2
v_call: TRBV10-3
clone_size: .
j_call: TRBJ2-1
cdr3_nt: TGTGCCATCAGTGAGGAGGTTAGGGCTAGCGGCCACAATGAGCAGTTCTTC
cdr3_aa: CAISEEVRASGHNEQFF

d_call: .
v_call: TRBV6-6
clone_size: .
j_call: TRBJ2-3
cdr3_nt: TGTGCCAGTCTTACGGGGGCCTCTAGCACAGATACGCAGTATTTT
cdr3_aa: CASLTGASSTDTQYF

d_call: .
v_call: TRBV11-2
clone_size: .
j_call: TRBJ2-7
cdr3_nt: TGTGCCAGCAGCTTAGATCCGCGGTCCGCGTCCTACGAGCAGTACTTC
cdr3_aa: CASSLDPRSASYEQYF

d_call: .
v_call: TRBV12-3/TRBV12-4
clone_size: once
j_call: TRBJ2-4
cdr3_nt: TGTGCCAGCACCCCCGGCGTCTCAAACATTCAGTACTTC
cdr3_aa: CASTPGVSNIQYF

d_call: .
v_call: TRBV15
clone_size: .
j_call: TRBJ2-1
cdr3_nt: TGTGCCACCAGCAGCGCGGGTTCCTACAATGAGCAGTTCTTC
cdr3_aa: CATSSAGSYNEQFF

d_call: .
v_call: TRBV12-3/TRBV12-4
clone_size: .
j_call: TRBJ2-1
cdr3_nt: TGTGCCAGCAGTTTACTAAGTTTGTACATTGAGCAGTTCTTC
cdr3_aa: CASSLLSLYIEQFF

d_call: TRBD2
v_call: TRBV10-3
clone_size: few
j_call: TRBJ2-1
cdr3_nt: TGTGCCATCAGTGAGGGGACTAGCGGGGAGTTCTTC
cdr3_aa: CAISEGTSGEFF

d_call: TRBD2
v_call: TRBV12-3/TRBV12-4
clone_size: once
j_call: TRBJ2-5
cdr3_nt: TGTGCCAGCAGTTACCCGACTAGCGGGCAAGAGACCCGGTACTTC
cdr3_aa: CASSYPTSGQETRYF

d_call: .
v_call: TRBV10-3
clone_size: few
j_call: TRBJ2-1
cdr3_nt: TGTGCCATCAGTGCCCCGGGACGCCCCTACAATGAGCAGTTCTTC
cdr3_aa: CAISAPGRPYNEQFF

d_call: .
v_call: TRBV29-1
clone_size: once
j_call: TRBJ1-1
cdr3_nt: TGCAGCGCTGTGTTGGGTGACACTGAAGCTTTCTTT
cdr3_aa: CSAVLGDTEAFF

d_call: .
v_call: TRBV10-3
clone_size: .
j_call: TRBJ2-4
cdr3_nt: TGTGCCATCAGTGAGCTGGCGGCCTCAGCCAAAAACATTCAGTACTTC
cdr3_aa: CAISELAASAKNIQYF

d_call: .
v_call: TRBV5-6
clone_size: .
j_call: TRBJ2-1
cdr3_nt: TGTGCCAGCAGCTTCGTACCCATGACAGGTAGCCATGGCAATGAGCAGTTCTTC
cdr3_aa: CASSFVPMTGSHGNEQFF

d_call: .
v_call: TRBV7-9
clone_size: few
j_call: TRBJ2-5
cdr3_nt: TGTGCCAGCAGCTTTGGAGGACAGCAAGAGACCCAGTACTTC
cdr3_aa: CASSFGGQQETQYF

d_call: .
v_call: TRBV7-2
clone_size: .
j_call: TRBJ2-5
cdr3_nt: TGTGCCAGCACCAATGAGCAGTACTTC
cdr3_aa: CASTNEQYF

d_call: .
v_call: TRBV15
clone_size: few
j_call: TRBJ2-7
cdr3_nt: TGTGCCACCAGCAGAGATCGGGCTAGCGACGAGCAGTACTTC
cdr3_aa: CATSRDRASDEQYF

d_call: .
v_call: TRBV4-3
clone_size: .
j_call: TRBJ1-3
cdr3_nt: TGCGCCAGCAGCCGAGGACAACTAACCTCTGGAAACACCATATATTTT
cdr3_aa: CASSRGQLTSGNTIYF

d_call: .
v_call: TRBV12-3/TRBV12-4
clone_size: .
j_call: TRBJ2-3
cdr3_nt: TGTGCCAGCAGTTTTGGGGGGGGCGCGACAGATACGCAGTATTTT
cdr3_aa: CASSFGGGATDTQYF

d_call: .
v_call: TRBV3-1
clone_size: once
j_call: TRBJ1-5
cdr3_nt: TGTGCCAGCAGCCAAGTGAACAGCAATCAGCCCCAGCATTTT
cdr3_aa: CASSQVNSNQPQHF

d_call: TRBD1
v_call: TRBV29-1
clone_size: .
j_call: TRBJ2-5
cdr3_nt: TGCAGCGTCACCAGGGGGCGAGAGACCCAGTACTTC
cdr3_aa: CSVTRGRETQYF

d_call: TRBD2
v_call: TRBV20-1
clone_size: .
j_call: TRBJ2-7
cdr3_nt: TGCAGTGCTAGCCTCCTAGCGGGACCGTACGAGCAGTACTTC
cdr3_aa: CSASLLAGPYEQYF